A selection of T cell receptor beta chains follows, all from one sample in a study of blood T cells in healthy people across ages. TCRdb reprocessed the 5' RACE reads via MiXCR and lists one record per CDR3 protein. The sample includes approximately 810,000 distinct CDR3 sequences, more than 25% of them seen just once. Material for sequencing was blood. These receptors all come from a woman at least 80 years old in good health. The CDR3 runs from the conserved cysteine through the conserved F or W.

v_gene: TRBV5-1; CDR3aa: CASSLRLAVSSGETQYF
v_gene: TRBV30; CDR3aa: CAWSAYRGEQYF
v_gene: TRBV6-2/TRBV6-3; CDR3aa: CASSSQIYSPLHF
v_gene: TRBV7-9; CDR3aa: CASSAGGAGGYTF
v_gene: TRBV7-2; CDR3aa: CASSSPGQGAQPFF
v_gene: TRBV11-2; CDR3aa: CASSSRGLWYTEAFF
v_gene: TRBV19; CDR3aa: CASKFSGGETQYF
v_gene: TRBV10-1; CDR3aa: CASGGQAPQATQYF
v_gene: TRBV19; CDR3aa: CASSLGAQNTEAFF
v_gene: TRBV9; CDR3aa: CASSALGLAGDYEQYF
v_gene: TRBV6-6; CDR3aa: CASSYTPLAGGTDTQYF
v_gene: TRBV18; CDR3aa: CASSPQGGRYSGNTIYF
v_gene: TRBV7-2; CDR3aa: CASTPPSSYNSPLHF
v_gene: TRBV5-6; CDR3aa: CASSSGTGVNNSPLHF
v_gene: TRBV25-1; CDR3aa: CASAPAGNYGYTF
v_gene: TRBV28; CDR3aa: CASRRAGPATDTQYF
v_gene: TRBV6-1; CDR3aa: CASSEKDRESSPLHF
v_gene: TRBV18; CDR3aa: CASSPTRGYNEQFF
v_gene: TRBV2; CDR3aa: CASSRQGGFNLQYF
v_gene: TRBV6-2/TRBV6-3; CDR3aa: CASSYPIGTGVSNQPQHF
v_gene: TRBV4-1; CDR3aa: CASSQEGADRGDGYTF
v_gene: TRBV10-3; CDR3aa: CAISPYDGNTEAFF